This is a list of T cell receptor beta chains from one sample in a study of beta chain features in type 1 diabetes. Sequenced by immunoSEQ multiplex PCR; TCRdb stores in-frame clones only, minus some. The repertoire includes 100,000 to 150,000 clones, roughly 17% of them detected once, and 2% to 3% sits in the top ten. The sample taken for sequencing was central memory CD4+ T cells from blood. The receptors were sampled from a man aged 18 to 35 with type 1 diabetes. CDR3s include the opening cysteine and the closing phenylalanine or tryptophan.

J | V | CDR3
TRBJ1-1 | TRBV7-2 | CASSLWPENTEAFF
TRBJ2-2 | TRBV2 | CASSDGGQGRTHAGELFF
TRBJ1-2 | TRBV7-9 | CASSLETGASNGYTF
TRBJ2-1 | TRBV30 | CAWSKPASNEQFF
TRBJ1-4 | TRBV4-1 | CASSQAGATNEKLFF
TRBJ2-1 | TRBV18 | CASSPRASGTNNEQFF
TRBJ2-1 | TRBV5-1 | CASSLGSGGYEQFF
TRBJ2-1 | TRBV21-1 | CASSIDSGDNEQFF
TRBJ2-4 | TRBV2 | CASSVTASGRAGNIQYF
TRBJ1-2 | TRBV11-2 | CASSFIFGMDYGYTF
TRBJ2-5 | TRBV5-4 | CASSLQGAMETQYF
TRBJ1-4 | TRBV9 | CASSSDREDEKLFF
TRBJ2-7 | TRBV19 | CASSIDGTSGWSYEQYF
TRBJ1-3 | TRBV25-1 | CASSDSTGRLYF
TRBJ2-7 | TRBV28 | CASSSGLYEQYF
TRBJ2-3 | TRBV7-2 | CASSSDRVSTDTQYF
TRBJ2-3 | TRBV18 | CASSSGLAGIDTQYF
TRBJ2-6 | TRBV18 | CASSPATGAGANVLTF
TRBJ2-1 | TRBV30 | CAWRAAGVSGSLGEQFF
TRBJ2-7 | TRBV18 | CASSPEAAGEQYF
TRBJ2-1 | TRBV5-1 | CASSWLAGVNEQFF
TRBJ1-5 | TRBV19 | CASKVEEQPQHF
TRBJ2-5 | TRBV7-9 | CASSSRAGAVETQYF
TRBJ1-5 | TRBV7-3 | CASSPTGVSNQPQHF
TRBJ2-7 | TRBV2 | CASSEQGPNEQYF
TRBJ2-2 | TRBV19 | CASNRQKNTGELFF
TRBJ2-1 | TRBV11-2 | CASSFASGRNNEQFF
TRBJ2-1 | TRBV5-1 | CASSLKSDTNHNEQFF
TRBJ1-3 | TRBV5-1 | CASQQGLSGNTIYF
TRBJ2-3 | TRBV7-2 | CASSLGVRTDTQYF
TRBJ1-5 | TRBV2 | CASQRGGGQPQHF
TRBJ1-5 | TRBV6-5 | CASSHKWNQPQHF
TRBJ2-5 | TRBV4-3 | CASSQDSGGRETQYF
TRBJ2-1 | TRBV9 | CASSVSSGRVYNEQFF
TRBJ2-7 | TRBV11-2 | CASSFSQGANYEQYF